This entry is about one T cell receptor beta chain. What it recognizes is unknown. From germline, CDR1 is SQVTM and CDR2 ANQGSEA. The CDR3 totals 15 residues. After removal of 0 bases from V and 2 bases from J, the junction contained 7 bases not matched to a gene. Via MiXCR, TCRdb re-called the 5' RACE reads, giving one row per CDR3 protein. In the table there are around 140,000 distinct CDR3 sequences, roughly 24% of which are singletons. The entry originates in a study of T-cell memory formation after mild COVID-19. Overall study results and limits: Contracting clones from day 15 to 85 showed balanced CD4/CD8; later expanders favored CD4+.

Sequences were obtained from PBMCs or a T cell subset sorted from them (not recorded which). The chain joins TRBV29-1 to TRBJ2-7, with 7 bases fitting TRBD1. This sequence originates from an adult woman who had mild COVID-19 (a few samples of this study predate the infection). Cell type and time point are not known. CDR3 sequence reads: CSVEDGTDRAYEQYF. The CDR3 coding sequence is TGCAGCGTTGAAGATGGAACCGACAGGGCCTACGAGCAGTACTTC.